This T cell receptor beta chain was sequenced during a study of T cell responses to AZD1222 COVID-19 vaccine (dated by TCRdb to 2020 to 2023). Context from the whole study: TCR sequencing was performed for 233 trial participants, of whom about 200 were given two doses of AZD1222 and around 25 were given two doses of MenACWY control vaccine. Trial participants were enrolled by age into subgroups of 18-55, 56-69 and 70-plus years, and 148, 28 and 57 TCR-sequenced participants, respectively, were included in these subgroups. Summary of the overall study and its limitations: Most participants were white British and females outnumbered males, and the authors suggested that clonal diversity may have been underestimated. The 56-69-year group was small, and its depth increase did not reach significance, likely because of low power. Conclusions about previously exposed vaccinees are limited, since just a handful of AZD1222 recipients were seropositive for SARS-CoV-2 at baseline. The vaccine-associated CD4 TCRs covered the entire spike protein, and the dominant responses fell in regions 160-218 and 743-854. After two AZD1222 doses, spike-specific TCR breadth and depth were significantly higher than at day 0 and than in MenACWY recipients. Reportedly, almost half of the unique spike-specific TCRs recognized epitopes lying outside the regions that are mutated in the B.1.351 and B.1.1.7 variants. Because no day 14 peak-response samples were available, repertoires were characterized only after the peak T cell response.

The CDR3 regions of human TCRbeta chains were analyzed by immunosequencing. The published analysis was carried out like this. TCRs in the repertoires were compared against a reference library of SARS-CoV-2-specific TCRs that had been generated with the MIRA antigen-specificity platform. Breadth meant the fraction of unique TCRs that were SARS-CoV-2-associated, whereas depth meant the fraction of total T cells that were SARS-CoV-2-associated. Using the MIRA data, each spike-specific TCR was mapped to the spike region that the TCR reacts to and placed in a CD4 or CD8 class. Log10-transformed breadth and depth values were compared by one-way ANOVA with Sidak's multiple comparisons tests. Here the immuneACCESS table is served through TCRdb, limited to in-frame sequences with V and J called. Missing clones are a known gap in these copies; in checked studies unresolved V genes cover under half, and the rest lacks a known reason. The D gene and trimming were derived from the DNA, and the V and J assignments and clone size from that table. Recorded for this sample are about 89,000 clones; about 82% of them occurred a single time. Clones ranked in the top ten supply 5.6% of the sample.

As for this clone: Its target antigen remains unknown. Qualities for individual bases were not recorded, and no much larger clone is one base off.

Read against the paper, the sample's time point label means: about 28 days (+/-7) after the second vaccine dose. Because spike-specific TCR depth and breadth did not differ between the two schedules, AZD1222 recipients who got a second dose at roughly 4 weeks were pooled with those who got a second dose at roughly 12 weeks. Vaccinee samples came from UK trials COV001 and COV002, including a single-blind randomized controlled phase 2/3 trial of AZD1222 (ChAdOx1 nCoV-19) in healthy adults. Trial participant PBMC samples were collected at day 0 and day 28 after the second dose for TCRbeta chain sequencing. Based on the germline V gene (reference sequence), the CDR1 and CDR2 sequences are LNHNV and YYDKDF. V is clipped by 3 bases and J by 4 bases, and the sequence between their germline boundaries is 13 bases long. Counted from cysteine to phenylalanine, this CDR3 has 15 amino acids. Only CDR3 DNA remains: 45 bases, in frame from the first base.

The chain is made from TRBV15 and TRBJ2-1; the D gene is perhaps TRBD1, from 5 matching bases. This receptor was obtained from an adult who received the AZD1222 COVID-19 vaccine. Sequences were derived from peripheral blood, sampled 28 days after the second AZD1222 dose. The CDR3 region reads CATSRTAGQYNEQFF. The DNA is TGTGCCACCAGCAGGACAGCCGGGCAATACAATGAGCAGTTCTTC.